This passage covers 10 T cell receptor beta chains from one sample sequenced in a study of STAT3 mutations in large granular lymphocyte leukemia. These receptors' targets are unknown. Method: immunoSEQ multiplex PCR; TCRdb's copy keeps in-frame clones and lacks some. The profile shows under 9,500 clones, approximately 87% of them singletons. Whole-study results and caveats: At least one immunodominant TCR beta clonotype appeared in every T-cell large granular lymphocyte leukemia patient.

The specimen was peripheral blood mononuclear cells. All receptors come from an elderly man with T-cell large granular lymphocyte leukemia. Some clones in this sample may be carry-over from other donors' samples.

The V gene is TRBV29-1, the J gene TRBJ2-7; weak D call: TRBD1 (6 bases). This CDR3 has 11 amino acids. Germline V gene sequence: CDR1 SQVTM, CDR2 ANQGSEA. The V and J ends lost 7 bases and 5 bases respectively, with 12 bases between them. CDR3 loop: CSGENRDEQYF. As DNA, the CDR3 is TGCAGCGGGGAAAACAGGGACGAGCAGTACTTC.

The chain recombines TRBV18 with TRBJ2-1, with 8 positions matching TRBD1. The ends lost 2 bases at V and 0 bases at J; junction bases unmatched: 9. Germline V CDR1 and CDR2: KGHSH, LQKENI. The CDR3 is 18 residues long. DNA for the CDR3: TGTGCCAGCTCACCATGGGAGACAGGGGTAAGCTCCTACAATGAGCAGTTCTTC. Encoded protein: CASSPWETGVSSYNEQFF.

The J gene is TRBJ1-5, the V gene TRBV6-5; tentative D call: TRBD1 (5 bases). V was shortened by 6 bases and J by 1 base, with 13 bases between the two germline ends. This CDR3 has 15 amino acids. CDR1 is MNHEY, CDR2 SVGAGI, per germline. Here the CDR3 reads CASRLAGGSNQPQHF. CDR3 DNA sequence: TGTGCCAGCAGATTAGCGGGGGGGAGCAATCAGCCCCAGCATTTT.

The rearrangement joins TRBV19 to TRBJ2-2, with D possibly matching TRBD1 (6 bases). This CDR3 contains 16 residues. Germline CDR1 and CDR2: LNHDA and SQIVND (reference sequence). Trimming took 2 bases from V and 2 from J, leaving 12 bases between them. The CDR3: CASSIFARGNTGELFF. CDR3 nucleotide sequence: TGTGCCAGTAGTATATTTGCCAGGGGTAACACCGGGGAGCTGTTTTTT.

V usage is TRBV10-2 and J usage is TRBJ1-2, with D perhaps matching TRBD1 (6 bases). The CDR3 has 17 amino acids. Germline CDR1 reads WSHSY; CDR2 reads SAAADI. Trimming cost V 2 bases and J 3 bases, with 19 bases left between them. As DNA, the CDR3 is TGCGCCAGCAGTGAGAGGGGGGCGAGGGGTATCCACTATGGCTACACCTTC. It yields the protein CASSERGARGIHYGYTF.

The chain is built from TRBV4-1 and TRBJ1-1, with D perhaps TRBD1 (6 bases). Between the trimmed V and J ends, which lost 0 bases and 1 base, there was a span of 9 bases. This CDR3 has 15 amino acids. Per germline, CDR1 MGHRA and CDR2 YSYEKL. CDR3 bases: TGCGCCAGCAGCCAAGATGACAGGTGGAACACTGAAGCTTTCTTT. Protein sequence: CASSQDDRWNTEAFF.

The CDR3, as DNA: TGTGCCTGGAGCCGTACGTTACAGAGAGGAGAGACCCAGTACTTC. This codes for CAWSRTLQRGETQYF. This chain joins TRBV30 and TRBJ2-5; D is ambiguous. From germline, CDR1 is GTSNPN and CDR2 SVGIG (reference sequence). Trimming removed 3 bases at V and 4 bases at J, with 18 bases between. This CDR3 has 15 amino acids.

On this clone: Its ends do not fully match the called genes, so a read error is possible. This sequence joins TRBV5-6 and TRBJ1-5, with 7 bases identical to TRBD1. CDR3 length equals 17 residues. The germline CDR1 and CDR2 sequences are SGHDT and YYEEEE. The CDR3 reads CASSQGTDKGFDQPQHF. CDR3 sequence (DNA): TGCGCCAGCAGCCAGGGGACAGATAAAGGTTTTGATCAGCCCCAGCATTTT.

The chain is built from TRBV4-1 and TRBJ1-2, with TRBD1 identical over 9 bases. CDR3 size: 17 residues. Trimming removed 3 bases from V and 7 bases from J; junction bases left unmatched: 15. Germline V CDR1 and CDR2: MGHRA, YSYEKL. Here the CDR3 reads CASSHPSWLGTGIGYTF. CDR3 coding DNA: TGCGCCAGCAGCCATCCATCCTGGTTGGGGACAGGGATTGGCTACACCTTC.

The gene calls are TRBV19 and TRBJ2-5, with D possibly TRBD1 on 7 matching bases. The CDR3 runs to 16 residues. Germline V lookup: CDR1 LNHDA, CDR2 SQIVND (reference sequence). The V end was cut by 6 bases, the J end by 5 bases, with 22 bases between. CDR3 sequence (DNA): TGTGCCAGTAGGGGGCTGACAGGGATTGGAGGGGAGACCCAGTACTTC. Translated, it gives CASRGLTGIGGETQYF.